The present T cell receptor (beta chain) was sequenced within a study of T cells in localized non-small cell lung cancer. Broader study findings: Sequencing was limited to one tumor region, leaving the possibility of heterogeneity open.

The CDR3 is 16 amino acids. In germline, CDR1 is SGHRS, CDR2 YFSETQ. The V gene lost 4 bases and the J gene lost 2 bases, with 17 bases spanning the gap. Generated by immunoSEQ multiplex PCR, the TCRdb table keeps only in-frame clones and is missing some. The data show thousands of clones, approximately 25% seen once. Comments on this clone: Its antigen is not identified.

Here the sequenced sample was lung tumor tissue, taken before any cancer treatment. The chain recombines TRBV5-1 with TRBJ2-3; TRBD1 or TRBD2 may be the D gene (5 bases each). This TCR came from a man aged 40 to 70 with stage I lung adenocarcinoma. CDR3 nucleotides: TGCGCCAGCAGCCCCCAGGGTGGGAGCTACACAGATACGCAGTATTTT. It yields the protein CASSPQGGSYTDTQYF. Supplemented by reference TRBV5-1 and TRBJ2-3, the full variable domain reads KAGVTQTPRYLIKTRGQQVTLSCSPISGHRSVSWYQQTPGQGLQFLFEYFSETQRNKGNFPGRFSGRQFSNSRSEMNVSTLELGDSALYLCASSPQGGSYTDTQYFGPGTRLTVL.